Below, 10 T cell receptor beta chains from the same sample are listed, as sequenced in a study of cytomegalovirus exposure and HLA in healthy donors. The table came from immunoSEQ multiplex PCR; TCRdb's copy has only in-frame clones and leaves some out. The table shows 150,000 to 250,000 clones, with around 80% occurring only once. Sequencing used PBMCs. These receptors were collected from a woman younger than 45 in good health and CMV-seropositive.

This clone was picked up a small number of times. Within the sample, other DNA sequences also encode this same CDR3. The J gene is TRBJ1-1, the V gene TRBV30; possible D gene TRBD1, 6 bases. Germline lookup yields CDR1 GTSNPN and CDR2 SVGIG (reference sequence). CDR3 length equals 13 residues. V was shortened by 2 bases and J by 1 base, with 8 bases between the two germline ends. Here the CDR3 DNA reads TGTGCCTGGAGTAGGGGACAGAACACTGAAGCTTTCTTT. It translates to CAWSRGQNTEAFF.

The chain carries TRBV6-5 and TRBJ1-4; TRBD1 is a possible D gene (5 bases). The germline CDR1 and CDR2 sequences are MNHEY and SVGAGI. The CDR3 sequence is 14 residues long. Between the trimmed V and J ends, which lost 5 bases and 0 bases, there was a span of 7 bases. Written as DNA, the CDR3 is TGTGCCAGCAGTGGACAAACAACTAATGAAAAACTGTTTTTT. Its protein is CASSGQTTNEKLFF.

The chain recombines TRBV2 with TRBJ2-4; possibly TRBD2 for D (7 bases). Trimming pared 1 base from V and 10 bases from J, leaving 11 bases between. CDR3 length equals 13 residues. CDR1 is SNHLY, CDR2 FYNNEI, per germline. For the CDR3, the DNA is TGTGCCAGCAGTGAAGAGGGAGGGGGAATTCAGTACTTC. Translating it yields CASSEEGGGIQYF.

The V call is TRBV2, the J call TRBJ2-3; TRBD2 matches 11 bases. The CDR3 extends over 15 amino acids. Germline-derived CDR1 and CDR2 are SNHLY and FYNNEI. V shed 4 bases, J shed 6 bases, and the junction held 6 bases outside the gene matches. The CDR3 reads CASSGLLAGEDTQYF. DNA for the CDR3: TGTGCCAGCAGTGGTTTACTAGCGGGAGAGGATACGCAGTATTTT.

About this clone: The same CDR3 can be traced to other DNA sequences in this sample. The chain is built from TRBV18 and TRBJ2-5; D remains unclear. Trimming stripped 3 bases from V and 0 bases from J, with 5 bases between. The length of the CDR3 is 13 residues. Germline CDR1 and CDR2: KGHSH and LQKENI. For the CDR3, the DNA is TGTGCCAGCTCACCCCCGTACCAAGAGACCCAGTACTTC. It is translated as CASSPPYQETQYF.

This clone was seen a single time. This chain joins TRBV9 and TRBJ2-1, with 10 bases identical to TRBD2. Germline CDR1 SGDLS, CDR2 YYNGEE. V lost 3 bases, J lost 1 base, and 1 base stayed unmatched. The CDR3 totals 15 residues. CDR3 nucleotide sequence: TGTGCCAGCAGCGAGCGGGAGGGTTCCTACAATGAGCAGTTCTTC. Translation: CASSEREGSYNEQFF.

This chain's CDR3 is CASSGTLWNTEAFF. The CDR3 DNA is TGTGCCAGCAGCGGGACACTTTGGAACACTGAAGCTTTCTTT. The chain links TRBV7-2 to TRBJ1-1, with a tentative D call TRBD1 (6 bases). The germline V gene encodes CDR1 SGHTA and CDR2 FQGNSA. This CDR3 contains 14 residues. V lost 5 bases and J lost 1, with 11 bases in between.

The chain employs TRBV19 and TRBJ2-3, with TRBD2 matching 7 bases. The CDR3 contains 15 residues. The germline gives CDR1 LNHDA, CDR2 SQIVND (reference sequence). J lost 3 bases, V lost 3 bases, and 6 bases had no gene match. The CDR3 protein is CASSMGGGRTDTQYF. CDR3 sequence (DNA): TGTGCCAGTAGTATGGGAGGCGGGAGAACAGATACGCAGTATTTT.

This rearrangement joins TRBV6-5 to TRBJ2-1; the match to TRBD2 covers 10 bases. The CDR3 covers 14 residues. The V segment lost 2 bases and the J segment 8 bases; nucleotides outside the gene matches: 3. CDR1 MNHEY and CDR2 SVGAGI come from the germline V gene. CDR3 sequence reads: CASSYLAGVDEQFF. The CDR3 coding sequence is TGTGCCAGCAGTTACCTAGCGGGAGTGGATGAGCAGTTCTTC.

Comments on this clone: Germline is not matched at one junction end, which may reflect a read error. The V call is TRBV29-1, the J call TRBJ1-2; D unclear. The CDR3 spans 9 residues. CDR1 is SQVTM, CDR2 ANQGSEA, per germline. The CDR3, as DNA: TGCAGCGTTGAAGAAGCAGGCATCTTC. Amino acids: CSVEEAGIF. Drawing the rest from reference TRBV29-1 and TRBJ1-2, the complete variable domain is SAVISQKPSRDICQRGTSLTIQCQVDSQVTMMFWYRQQPGQSLTLIATANQGSEATYESGFVIDKFPISRPNLTFSTLTVSNMSPEDSSIYLCSVEEAGIFGSGTRLTVV.